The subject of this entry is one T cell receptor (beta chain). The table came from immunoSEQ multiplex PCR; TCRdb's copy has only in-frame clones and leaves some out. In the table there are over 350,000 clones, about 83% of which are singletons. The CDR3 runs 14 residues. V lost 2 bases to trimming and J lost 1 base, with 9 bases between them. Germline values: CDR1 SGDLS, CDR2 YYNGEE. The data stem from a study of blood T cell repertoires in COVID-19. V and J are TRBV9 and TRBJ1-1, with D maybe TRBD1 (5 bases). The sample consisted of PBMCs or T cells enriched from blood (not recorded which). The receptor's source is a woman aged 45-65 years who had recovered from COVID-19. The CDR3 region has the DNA TGTGCCAGCAGCGTGGGGGGGACGAACACTGAAGCTTTCTTT. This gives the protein CASSVGGTNTEAFF.